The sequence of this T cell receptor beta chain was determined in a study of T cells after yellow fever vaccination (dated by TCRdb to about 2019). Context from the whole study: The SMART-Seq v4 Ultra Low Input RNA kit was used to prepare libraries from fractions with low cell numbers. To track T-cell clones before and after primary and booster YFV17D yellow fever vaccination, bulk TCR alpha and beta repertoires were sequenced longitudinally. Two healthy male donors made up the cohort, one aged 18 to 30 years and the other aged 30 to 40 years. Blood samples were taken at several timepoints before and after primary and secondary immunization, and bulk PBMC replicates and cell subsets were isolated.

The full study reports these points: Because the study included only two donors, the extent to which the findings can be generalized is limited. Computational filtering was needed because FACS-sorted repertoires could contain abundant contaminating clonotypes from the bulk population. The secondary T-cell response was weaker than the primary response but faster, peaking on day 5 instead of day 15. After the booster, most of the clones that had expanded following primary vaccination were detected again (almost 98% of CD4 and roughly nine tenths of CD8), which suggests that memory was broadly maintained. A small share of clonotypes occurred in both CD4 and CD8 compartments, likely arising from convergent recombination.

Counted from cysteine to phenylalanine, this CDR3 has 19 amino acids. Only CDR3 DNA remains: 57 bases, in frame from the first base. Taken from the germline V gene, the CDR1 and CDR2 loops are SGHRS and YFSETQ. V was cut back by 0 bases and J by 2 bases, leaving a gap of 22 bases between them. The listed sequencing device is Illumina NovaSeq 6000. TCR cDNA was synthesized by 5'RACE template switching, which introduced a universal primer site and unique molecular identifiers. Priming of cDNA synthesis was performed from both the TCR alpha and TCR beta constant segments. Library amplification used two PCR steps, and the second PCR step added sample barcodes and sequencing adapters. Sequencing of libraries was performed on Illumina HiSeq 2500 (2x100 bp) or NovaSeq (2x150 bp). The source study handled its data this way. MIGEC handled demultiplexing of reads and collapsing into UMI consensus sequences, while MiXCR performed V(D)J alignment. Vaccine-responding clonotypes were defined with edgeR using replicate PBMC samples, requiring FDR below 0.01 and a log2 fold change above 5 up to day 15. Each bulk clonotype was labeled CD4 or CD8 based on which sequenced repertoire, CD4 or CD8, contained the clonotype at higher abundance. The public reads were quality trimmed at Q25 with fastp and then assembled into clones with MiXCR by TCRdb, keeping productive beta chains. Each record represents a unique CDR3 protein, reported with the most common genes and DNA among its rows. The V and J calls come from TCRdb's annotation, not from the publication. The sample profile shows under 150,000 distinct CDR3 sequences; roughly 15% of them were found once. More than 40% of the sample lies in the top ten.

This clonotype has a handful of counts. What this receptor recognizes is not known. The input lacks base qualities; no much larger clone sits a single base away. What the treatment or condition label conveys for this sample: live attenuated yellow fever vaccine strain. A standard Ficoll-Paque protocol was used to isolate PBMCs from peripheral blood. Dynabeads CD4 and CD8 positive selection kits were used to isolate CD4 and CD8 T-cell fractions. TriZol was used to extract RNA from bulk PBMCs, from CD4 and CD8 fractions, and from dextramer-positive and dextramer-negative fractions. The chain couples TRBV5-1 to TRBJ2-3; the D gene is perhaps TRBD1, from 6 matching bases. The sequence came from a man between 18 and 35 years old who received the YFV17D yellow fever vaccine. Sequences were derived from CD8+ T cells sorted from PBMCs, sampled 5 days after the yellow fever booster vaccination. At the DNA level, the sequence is TGCGCCAGCAGCTTGGTCAGGAATGTGCACAGGGCCACCACAGATACGCAGTATTTT. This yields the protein CASSLVRNVHRATTDTQYF. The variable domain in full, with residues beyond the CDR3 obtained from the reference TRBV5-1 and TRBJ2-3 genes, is KAGVTQTPRYLIKTRGQQVTLSCSPISGHRSVSWYQQTPGQGLQFLFEYFSETQRNKGNFPGRFSGRQFSNSRSEMNVSTLELGDSALYLCASSLVRNVHRATTDTQYFGPGTRLTVL.